These 8 T cell receptor beta chains were sequenced from one sample in a study of metastatic and nonmetastatic thyroid tumors. TCRdb reanalyzed the PCR reads via MiXCR. There are 85,000 to 100,000 clones in the sample; 9.5% to 15% occur only once, and approximately 11% lies in the top ten. No treatment of any kind had been given to any patient before thyroid surgery. Sequencing was performed on blood. The receptor source for this set is a female donor with papillary thyroid cancer or a benign thyroid nodule (not recorded which). Some clones in this sample may be carry-over from other donors' samples.

This clone was seen many times. V is TRBV28 and J is TRBJ1-2; D remains unclear. The CDR3 contains 17 residues. V shed 4 bases and J shed 1 base, with 19 bases lying between them. Per the germline V gene, CDR1 is MDHEN and CDR2 is SYDVKM. The CDR3 DNA reads TGTGCCAGCAGTTCAGCAGGCCTAACGGGCCTTAACTATGGCTACACCTTC. This codes for CASSSAGLTGLNYGYTF.

This clone was counted many times. This sample also contains other DNA sequences that code for the same CDR3. CDR3 sequence (DNA): TGCGCCAGCAGCTTGGGCCCGGGGGGAGGGCGCACAGATACGCAGTATTTT. This codes for CASSLGPGGGRTDTQYF. The rearrangement joins TRBV5-1 to TRBJ2-3; 7 bases map to TRBD2. Germline loops: CDR1 SGHRS, CDR2 YFSETQ. CDR3 size: 17 residues. Trimming cost V 0 bases and J 1 base; bases outside gene matches: 8.

J is TRBJ1-5 and V is TRBV3-1; D may be TRBD1 (6 bases). The V end was cut by 0 bases, the J end by 7 bases, with 16 bases between. CDR3 length: 16 amino acids. Per the germline V gene, CDR1 is LGHDT and CDR2 is YNNKEL (reference sequence). CDR3 loop: CASSQDFGRGGQPQHF. The CDR3 region has the DNA TGTGCCAGCAGCCAAGATTTTGGCAGGGGAGGCCAGCCCCAGCATTTT.

The chain is built from TRBV18 and TRBJ2-1; the D is unclear. From germline, CDR1 is KGHSH and CDR2 LQKENI. The CDR3 contains 14 residues. The ends were cut back, 2 bases at V and 3 bases at J, with 8 bases in the middle. The CDR3 region is CASSPGDHYNEQFF. CDR3 DNA sequence: TGTGCCAGCTCACCAGGAGATCACTACAATGAGCAGTTCTTC.

This clone has more than one count but fewer than ten. With a much larger clone just one base away, this may be a read error. Because the CDR3's place on the DNA is in doubt, the DNA is left out and the CDR3 is given as listed by TCRdb. The genes are TRBV29-1 and TRBJ2-7; the DNA was not compared with TRBD2, the D call given in the table. Germline V gene lookup returns CDR1 SQVTM and CDR2 ANQGSEA. The CDR3 is 13 residues long, ends included. The CDR3 spells CSVGEGITDEQHF.

By share of the sample, this clone is medium-sized (0.01 to 0.1%). The chain combines TRBV12-3 or TRBV12-4 with TRBJ2-7; 15 bases map to TRBD2. Trimming at V came to 6 bases and at J to 2 bases, leaving 11 bases not matched to a gene. CDR3 size: 18 residues. The CDR3 protein is CASRPSGLAGGVAYEQYF. Here the CDR3 DNA reads TGTGCCAGCAGACCTTCGGGACTAGCGGGAGGTGTGGCCTACGAGCAGTACTTC.

The chain recombines TRBV11-1 with TRBJ2-7; no definite D call. The ends were cut back, 5 bases at V and 1 base at J, with 6 bases in the middle. Germline CDR1 and CDR2: SGHAT and FQDESV (reference sequence). The CDR3 length is 12 residues. CDR3 nucleotides: TGTGCCAGCAGCCTCGGTTCCTACGAGCAGTACTTC. This translates into CASSLGSYEQYF.

Ten or more counts support this clone. V usage is TRBV6-2 or TRBV6-3 and J usage is TRBJ2-5; the match to TRBD2 covers 8 bases. The CDR3 runs to 16 residues. Trimming took 6 bases from V and 4 from J; bases not matched to a gene: 13. The germline CDR1 and CDR2 sequences are MNHEY and SVGEGT. The CDR3 nucleotides read TGTGCCAGCAGCCGACTAGCGAGAGCCCTCGCAGAGACCCAGTACTTC. The encoded protein is CASSRLARALAETQYF.